This T cell receptor beta chain was identified during a study of blood T cell repertoires in COVID-19. Study overall: Both acute and convalescent COVID-19 samples were obtained from the United States, Italy and Spain. T cells, B-cell-depleted T cells, or PBMCs provided the cDNA or gDNA that served as material.

In the source study's methods: Estimates of nucleated cell counts were drawn from the amplification of reference gene primers. The assay was immunoSEQ multiplex PCR, and TCRdb's table has in-frame clones only and misses some. V and J calls and clone size are those listed in that table; D and trimming were worked out from the DNA. The sample lists 230,000 or so clones, 80% occurring once. Germline V lookup: CDR1 SGHVS, CDR2 FQNEAQ. CDR3 length equals 14 residues. Trimming shortened V by 5 bases and J by 1 base, and 10 bases separated the two germline ends. The chain links TRBV7-8 to TRBJ2-3; no clear D. The sequence derives from a human donor in a cohort sampled during active COVID-19. Sequenced input: peripheral blood. The DNA for the CDR3 is TGTGCCAGCAGCCCGATCCCGGGCACAGATACGCAGTATTTT. This encodes CASSPIPGTDTQYF.